This T cell receptor beta chain was identified during a study of human thymus T cells. This clone was recorded only once. Its matching antigen is unknown. Profiling relied on immunoSEQ multiplex PCR, and the TCRdb table lists in-frame clones only, not all of them. The profile covers 55,000 to 85,000 clones, with 85% to 95% appearing a single time and 0.034% taken by the ten largest. Resections that were taken during corrective heart surgery supplied the thymus tissue. Healthy Finnish infants undergoing corrective surgery for congenital heart defects were the donors. Study-wide results and caveats: Thymic and blood repertoires appeared to carry a bias in their V and J gene usage.

V was clipped by 4 bases and J by 0 bases, with 15 bases between them. The CDR3 length is 16 residues. CDR1 LNHDA and CDR2 SQIVND come from the germline V gene (reference sequence). The sequencing sample was made of thymus tissue. V and J are TRBV19 and TRBJ1-2; D possibly corresponds to TRBD1 (6 bases). The origin of this receptor is a girl less than two years old with a congenital heart defect but otherwise immunologically healthy. CDR3 in DNA: TGTGCCAGTAGTACGCCGGACAGTGCAGCTAACTATGGCTACACCTTC. This translates into CASSTPDSAANYGYTF.